This TCR beta chain was recorded in a study of blood T cell repertoires in COVID-19 (dated by TCRdb to about 2020). In the study overall: The collaborator samples originated in the United States, Italy and Spain and spanned the acute and convalescent phases of COVID-19. Where available, HLA class I and class II types were obtained from metadata supplied by the sample provider rather than from assay-based typing. A freely available public database, intended as a resource for researchers studying the immune response to SARS-CoV-2, is where the repertoires were released. Deeply sampled blood TCRbeta repertoires from subjects exposed to, actively infected with, or recovered from COVID-19 were included in the dataset. Sample metadata almost always included a de-identified subject ID, COVID-19 status, age in years and sex. The prospective study material was composed of cDNA or gDNA derived from T cells, B-cell-depleted T cells, or PBMCs. Samples came from the ongoing ImmuneRACE study (first 160 participants) plus 1,254 subjects from 6 global collaborators.

Whole blood was collected in K2EDTA tubes by collaborating institutions according to the institutions' own protocols. For TCRbeta analysis, collaborators shipped samples as frozen whole blood, isolated PBMCs, or DNA extracted from either of those sample types. About this clone: No antigen is known for it. No quality values exist for individual bases; no much larger clone is one base distant.

The CDR3 contains 13 residues, cysteine and phenylalanine counted. Of the read, only the CDR3 DNA is kept; its 39 bases are in frame from base 1. V and J are trimmed by 7 bases and 3 bases, and the gene matches miss 7 bases of the junction. CDR1 SQVTM and CDR2 ANQGSEA are derived from the germline V gene. TCRbeta CDR3 regions were amplified from genomic DNA by means of the immunoSEQ Assay, a bias-controlled multiplex PCR. The study's own analysis went as follows. The number of nucleated cells in each sample was estimated by amplification of reference gene primers within the assay. To quantify the absolute abundance of each unique TCRbeta CDR3 rearrangement, sequence reads were collapsed and filtered. For each sample, productive Simpson clonality was calculated as the square root of Simpson's diversity index over productive rearrangements. As stored in TCRdb, this immuneACCESS dataset retains in-frame rearrangements with V and J assigned. A fraction of the clones does not appear; measured against another copy, unresolved V genes explain less than half of the discrepancy, and the remainder lacks a known reason. That table gives V, J and clone size, and the DNA gave D and trimming. This sample is represented by under 150,000 clones; about three quarters of them were singletons. Around 9.5% of the sample rests with the top ten.

General conclusions and limits of the study: Clinical and demographic metadata were provided uncurated, with the amount varying by source and participant.

The sequence derives from a woman aged 50 to 60 with active or convalescent COVID-19. This sequence uses TRBV29-1 and TRBJ1-1; the central 8 bases match TRBD1. Specimen: peripheral blood. Here is the DNA: TGCAGCGGAAGGACAGGGAGGGACACTGAAGCTTTCTTT. Translated, this is CSGRTGRDTEAFF.